Sequencing of this TCR beta chain was carried out in a study of blood T cell repertoires in COVID-19 (dated by TCRdb to the early 2020s). With respect to the entire study: Collaborator samples came from the United States, Italy and Spain and covered acute and convalescent phases of COVID-19. The material from the prospective study consisted of cDNA or gDNA derived from T cells, B-cell-depleted T cells, or PBMCs. Where HLA class I and class II types were available, the types were taken from metadata supplied by the sample provider, not from assay-based typing. Samples came from the ongoing ImmuneRACE study (first 160 participants) plus 1,254 subjects from 6 global collaborators. Deeply sampled blood TCRbeta repertoires from subjects exposed to, actively infected with, or recovered from COVID-19 were included in the dataset. A freely available public database, intended as a resource for researchers studying the immune response to SARS-CoV-2, is where the repertoires were released. Nearly every sample came with metadata listing a de-identified subject ID, COVID-19 status, age in years and sex.

About this clone itself: Its antigen is not yet known. No quality values exist for individual bases; no much larger clone is one base distant.

The immunoSEQ Assay, a bias-controlled multiplex PCR, was used to amplify TCRbeta CDR3 regions from genomic DNA. The source study handled its data this way. Within the assay, amplification of reference gene primers was used to estimate how many nucleated cells each sample contained. To quantify the absolute abundance of each unique TCRbeta CDR3 rearrangement, sequence reads were collapsed and filtered. For each sample, productive Simpson clonality was calculated as the square root of Simpson's diversity index across productive rearrangements. TCRdb obtained this table from immuneACCESS and retained in-frame rearrangements with V and J assigned. These tables miss some clones; where compared with another copy, unresolved V genes account for less than half of the shortfall, and the remainder is unexplained. D and trimming were read from the DNA, whereas the V and J calls and clone size are those reported in that table. Recorded for this sample are around 150,000 clones; roughly 84% of them occurred a single time. The ten largest make up almost 9% of the sample.

One collaborating source in Seattle enrolled patients while the patients were actively infected and followed the patients over time throughout the course of disease. Collaborating institutions collected whole blood in K2EDTA tubes following their own protocols. Collaborator samples were shipped for TCRbeta analysis as frozen whole blood, isolated PBMCs, or DNA extracted from either sample type. The CDR3 covers 15 residues, taking in both the cysteine and the phenylalanine. Of the read, only the CDR3 DNA is kept; its 45 bases are in frame from base 1. V lost 3 bases and J lost 1 base; the stretch between them is 12 bases long. As encoded in the germline V gene (reference sequence), CDR1 is LNHDA while CDR2 is SQIVND. Findings and caveats that apply to the study as a whole: The quantity of clinical and demographic metadata differed by source and by participant and was supplied without curation.

The sample was peripheral blood. The chain is assembled from TRBV19 and TRBJ1-1; a confident D gene designation cannot be given. The sequence came from a man aged 25-40 years with COVID-19, enrolled during active disease. The CDR3 has the sequence CASSMGPKRNTEAFF. The DNA sequence reads TGTGCCAGTAGTATGGGCCCTAAGAGGAACACTGAAGCTTTCTTT.